These 17 T cell receptor beta chains were sequenced from one sample in a study of blood T cell repertoires in COVID-19. Sequenced by immunoSEQ multiplex PCR; TCRdb stores in-frame clones only, minus some. The sample has approximately 150,000 clones, more than 75% seen once. What was sequenced was PBMCs or T cells enriched from blood (not recorded which). The receptors here all came from a man aged 55 to 70 who had recovered from COVID-19.

In its sample, this clone was seen once. The rearrangement uses TRBV7-9 and TRBJ1-2; D remains ambiguous. The CDR3 loop spans 14 amino acids. V lost 0 bases and J 2 bases, leaving 7 bases between the germline ends. Germline V gene sequence: CDR1 SEHNR, CDR2 FQNEAQ (reference sequence). The CDR3 DNA reads as TGTGCCAGCAGCTTAGCGGCGGAAAACTATGGCTACACCTTC. Amino acids: CASSLAAENYGYTF. Variable domain in full (rest from reference TRBV7-9 and TRBJ1-2): DTGVSQNPRHKITKRGQNVTFRCDPISEHNRLYWYRQTLGQGPEFLTYFQNEAQLEKSRLLSDRFSAERPKGSFSTLEIQRTEQGDSAMYLCASSLAAENYGYTFGSGTRLTVV.

This sequence joins TRBV9 and TRBJ2-7; D gene ambiguous. V lost 0 bases, J lost 2 bases, and 9 bases lay in between. Germline CDR1 is SGDLS and CDR2 is YYNGEE. This CDR3 has 14 amino acids. The CDR3 sequence is CASSVGQRPYEQYF. CDR3 in DNA: TGTGCCAGCAGCGTAGGGCAGAGGCCCTACGAGCAGTACTTC.

This clone came up once. The chain recombines TRBV6-2 or TRBV6-3 with TRBJ2-4; the D gene is possibly TRBD2 (5 bases). Trimming removed 2 bases at V and 9 bases at J, with 8 bases between. The CDR3 sequence is 12 residues long. Germline assignment: CDR1 MNHEY and CDR2 SVGEGT. The CDR3 is CASSYNGGIQYF. CDR3 DNA: TGTGCCAGCAGTTACAATGGAGGCATTCAGTACTTC.

DNA for the CDR3: TGTGCCAGTTATCGGTCCGCCGACACTGAAGCTTTCTTT. Residues: CASYRSADTEAFF. This rearrangement joins TRBV28 to TRBJ1-1; D is undetermined. Trimming removed 9 bases from V and 3 bases from J, with 14 bases in between. Germline V gene sequence: CDR1 MDHEN, CDR2 SYDVKM. This CDR3 is built from 13 residues.

The V gene is TRBV6-2 or TRBV6-3, the J gene TRBJ1-5; no firm D call. There are 13 residues in the CDR3. The V gene's germline CDR1 is MNHEY and CDR2 SVGEGT. Trimming stripped 8 bases from V and 4 bases from J, with 12 bases between. CDR3 DNA: TGTGCCAGCGGCCCCCTCGGGAATCAGCCCCAGCATTTT. Encoded protein: CASGPLGNQPQHF.

The chain combines TRBV30 with TRBJ2-1; TRBD1 matches 10 bases. The germline CDR1 and CDR2 sequences are GTSNPN and SVGIG (reference sequence). With 2 bases clipped from V and 6 bases from J, the junction kept 4 bases outside the gene matches. The CDR3 extends over 14 amino acids. The CDR3 nucleotides are TGTGCCTGGAGTCGGGGGACAGGGGTCAATGAGCAGTTCTTC. Protein: CAWSRGTGVNEQFF.

This chain connects TRBV11-2 to TRBJ2-2; 8 bases fit TRBD1. Trimming cost V 7 bases and J 3 bases; bases outside gene matches: 1. There are 13 residues in the CDR3. Germline V CDR1 and CDR2: SGHAT, FQNNGV. The CDR3 here is CASKTGDTGELFF. The CDR3 DNA reads TGTGCCAGCAAGACAGGGGACACCGGGGAGCTGTTTTTT.

The chain employs TRBV27 and TRBJ2-1, with D possibly being TRBD2 (6 bases). This CDR3 has 15 residues. The V end was cut by 2 bases, the J end by 6 bases, with 14 bases between. Per the germline V gene, CDR1 is MNHEY and CDR2 is SMNVEV (reference sequence). The CDR3 DNA reads as TGTGCCAGCAGTTTACTAGTTTTGACTAGCAATGAGCAGTTCTTC. Amino acids: CASSLLVLTSNEQFF.

This clone occurred a few times. This chain joins TRBV5-1 and TRBJ2-1; 7 bases align to TRBD1. With 7 bases clipped from V and 4 bases from J, the junction kept 8 bases outside the gene matches. The CDR3 sequence is 14 residues long. In germline, CDR1 is SGHRS, CDR2 YFSETQ. CDR3 amino acids: CASWPGTVYNEQFF. The CDR3, as DNA: TGCGCCAGCTGGCCCGGGACAGTATACAATGAGCAGTTCTTC.

The V gene is TRBV29-1, the J gene TRBJ2-1; D may be TRBD1 (5 bases). With 7 bases removed from V and 0 bases from J, the gap between germline ends came to 13 bases. Germline V gives CDR1 SQVTM, CDR2 ANQGSEA. CDR3 size: 14 residues. In DNA, the CDR3 is TGCAGCGCTCTCGGACACAACTCCTACAATGAGCAGTTCTTC. Translated: CSALGHNSYNEQFF.

The V and J genes are TRBV18 and TRBJ1-5; D is unclear. The CDR3 has 17 amino acids. Germline lookup yields CDR1 KGHSH and CDR2 LQKENI. Trimming cost V 3 bases and J 1 base, with 16 bases left between them. DNA for the CDR3: TGTGCCAGCTCACCTACGGCGGGAATGAGGAGCAATCAGCCCCAGCATTTT. Translated: CASSPTAGMRSNQPQHF.

The chain is built from TRBV2 and TRBJ1-2; tentative D call: TRBD1 (5 bases). The CDR3 consists of 14 residues. Germline values: CDR1 SNHLY, CDR2 FYNNEI. Trimming pared 6 bases from V and 4 bases from J, leaving 15 bases between. Written as DNA, the CDR3 is TGTGCCAGCAGGGCGGACATGGCTCTCTATGGCTACACCTTC. Translating gives CASRADMALYGYTF.

J is TRBJ1-5 and V is TRBV20-1; TRBD1 aligns across 7 bases. The CDR3 has 15 amino acids. CDR1 is DFQATT, CDR2 SNEGSKA, per germline (reference sequence). Unmatched junction bases numbered 9, after V lost 3 bases and J lost 4 bases. CDR3 protein: CSASSQGVGNQPQHF. The CDR3 region has the DNA TGCAGTGCTAGTAGCCAGGGGGTTGGTAATCAGCCCCAGCATTTT.

The V gene is TRBV19, the J gene TRBJ1-3, with 8 bases matching TRBD1. The J segment lost 0 bases and the V segment lost 9 bases, leaving 4 bases of the junction unmatched. The germline V gene encodes CDR1 LNHDA and CDR2 SQIVND (reference sequence). The CDR3 has 14 amino acids. CDR3 loop: CASRDRHSGNTIYF. CDR3 bases: TGTGCCAGCCGGGACAGGCACTCTGGAAACACCATATATTTT.

J is TRBJ1-1 and V is TRBV28, with D perhaps matching TRBD1 (5 bases). CDR3 length: 14 residues. Germline lookup yields CDR1 MDHEN and CDR2 SYDVKM. Trimming stripped 5 bases from V and 3 bases from J, with 13 bases between. CDR3 residues: CASSTNRLDTEAFF. The CDR3, as DNA: TGTGCCAGCAGTACCAACAGGTTGGACACTGAAGCTTTCTTT. Supplemented by reference TRBV28 and TRBJ1-1, the full variable domain reads DVKVTQSSRYLVKRTGEKVFLECVQDMDHENMFWYRQDPGLGLRLIYFSYDVKMKEKGDIPEGYSVSREKKERFSLILESASTNQTSMYLCASSTNRLDTEAFFGQGTRLTVV.

The rearrangement joins TRBV5-1 to TRBJ1-4; D possibly corresponds to TRBD1 (6 bases). CDR1 SGHRS and CDR2 YFSETQ come from the germline V gene. The CDR3 sequence is 16 residues long. Trimming took off 4 bases at V and 4 bases at J, with 17 bases between the two ends. CDR3 in amino acids: CASSLNSQGYNEKLFF. The CDR3 bases are TGCGCCAGCAGCCTAAACTCACAGGGTTATAATGAAAAACTGTTTTTT.

The chain joins TRBV5-6 to TRBJ1-2, with a possible D match to TRBD1 (5 bases). The CDR3 extends over 13 amino acids. Trimming shortened V by 4 bases and J by 3 bases, and 10 bases separated the two germline ends. Germline V gene sequence: CDR1 SGHDT, CDR2 YYEEEE. The CDR3 bases are TGTGCCAGCAGCCGACAGCAGCACTATGGCTACACCTTC. Translating gives CASSRQQHYGYTF.